The rows below give T cell receptor beta chains drawn from one sample of a study of CD8+CD57+ T cells in acquired aplastic anemia. MiXCR was run by TCRdb on the reads, yielding one entry per CDR3 protein. The sample has some 180,000 distinct CDR3 sequences, approximately 49% seen once. The sequencing input was sorted CD4+, CD8+, or CD8+CD57+ T cells (not recorded which) from PBMCs. The receptor source for this set is a human donor in good health. The CDR3 runs from the conserved cysteine through the conserved F or W. D genes are given only for firm matches. Part of the rows lack a size; the others show once, few, many or a class for expanded clones.

many,TRBV9,TRBJ2-2,TRBD2,TGTGCCAGCAACCCCGGACTAGCGGGAGCCACCGGGGAGCTGTTTTTT,CASNPGLAGATGELFF
-,TRBV14,TRBJ2-3,-,TGTGCCAGCAGCACCGAACAGGGTTCCGCAGATACGCAGTATTTT,CASSTEQGSADTQYF
few,TRBV6-1,TRBJ2-7,TRBD1,TGTGCCAGCACTCCTAACAGGGGGAACGAGCAGTACTTC,CASTPNRGNEQYF
-,TRBV29-1,TRBJ1-2,-,TGCAGCGTGGGACAAAACTATGGCTACACCTTC,CSVGQNYGYTF
-,TRBV24-1,TRBJ1-2,-,TGTGCCACCAGTGATTATTGGGATGACGGCTACACCTTC,CATSDYWDDGYTF
-,TRBV6-2/TRBV6-3,TRBJ2-1,TRBD2,TGTGCCAGCAGTTACAGGACCGGGACTAGTTCCTACAATGAGCAGTTCTTC,CASSYRTGTSSYNEQFF
-,TRBV12-3/TRBV12-4,TRBJ1-3,-,TGTGCCAGCAGTCGGCCCTGGGGGATCTCTGGAAACACCATATATTTT,CASSRPWGISGNTIYF
-,TRBV15,TRBJ2-7,-,TGTGCCACCAGCAGATCCGGGGACTTCTACGAGCAGTACTTC,CATSRSGDFYEQYF
-,TRBV20-1,TRBJ2-5,-,TGCAGTGCGGAAGCCGGGGGCCAAGAGACCCAGTACTTC,CSAEAGGQETQYF
-,TRBV2,TRBJ1-4,-,TGTGCCAGCAGCTACAAGGTTTGGGTAGAAAAACTGTTTTTT,CASSYKVWVEKLFF
many,TRBV29-1,TRBJ1-2,TRBD1,TGCAGCGTTGCCCTCCAGGGGGGCAGCTACACCTTC,CSVALQGGSYTF
-,TRBV6-4,TRBJ1-6,TRBD1,TGTGCCAGCAGTGAGGGACAGGGGACAAGGTCACCCCTCCACTTT,CASSEGQGTRSPLHF
few,TRBV19,TRBJ1-6,TRBD1,TGTGCCAGTAGAGTGGGACAGGGCTTTACACCCCTCCACTTT,CASRVGQGFTPLHF
-,TRBV29-1,TRBJ2-7,-,TGCAGCGGCACGCCTGGGCCTTCCTACGAGCAGTACTTC,CSGTPGPSYEQYF
many,TRBV15,TRBJ1-1,-,TGTGCCACCAGCAGAGGTGGGGGGACTGAAGCTTTCTTT,CATSRGGGTEAFF
many,TRBV19,TRBJ1-6,-,TGTGCCAGTAGTATAGTGGGGTACAGCAACTCACCCCTCCACTTT,CASSIVGYSNSPLHF
-,TRBV2,TRBJ2-7,-,TGTGCCAGCAGTGATATCCAGGTTCTCTACGAGCAGTACTTC,CASSDIQVLYEQYF
many,TRBV19,TRBJ1-1,-,TGTGCCAGTAGTCCCCAGCGGGGGGGGACTGAAGCTTTCTTT,CASSPQRGGTEAFF
many,TRBV7-3,TRBJ2-5,-,TGTGCCAGCAGCTTAAAGGGGGGCCAAGAGACCCAGTACTTC,CASSLKGGQETQYF
-,TRBV24-1,TRBJ1-2,-,TGTGCCACCAGTGGTCAGGGATCGGGCTACACCTTC,CATSGQGSGYTF
-,TRBV19,TRBJ2-1,TRBD2,TGTGCCAGTAGTATAGTTGGGGAGGGTGAGCAGTTCTTC,CASSIVGEGEQFF
-,TRBV6-2/TRBV6-3,TRBJ2-5,-,TGTGCCAGCAGGGGAAGACAGCTTCAAGAGACCCAGTACTTC,CASRGRQLQETQYF
-,TRBV2,TRBJ2-5,-,TGTGCCAGCAGTGTCCGGTCGTGGGGAGAGACCCAGTACTTC,CASSVRSWGETQYF
-,TRBV7-7,TRBJ1-5,-,TGTGCGTCCTTTGGGGCCCAGCATTTT,CASFGAQHF